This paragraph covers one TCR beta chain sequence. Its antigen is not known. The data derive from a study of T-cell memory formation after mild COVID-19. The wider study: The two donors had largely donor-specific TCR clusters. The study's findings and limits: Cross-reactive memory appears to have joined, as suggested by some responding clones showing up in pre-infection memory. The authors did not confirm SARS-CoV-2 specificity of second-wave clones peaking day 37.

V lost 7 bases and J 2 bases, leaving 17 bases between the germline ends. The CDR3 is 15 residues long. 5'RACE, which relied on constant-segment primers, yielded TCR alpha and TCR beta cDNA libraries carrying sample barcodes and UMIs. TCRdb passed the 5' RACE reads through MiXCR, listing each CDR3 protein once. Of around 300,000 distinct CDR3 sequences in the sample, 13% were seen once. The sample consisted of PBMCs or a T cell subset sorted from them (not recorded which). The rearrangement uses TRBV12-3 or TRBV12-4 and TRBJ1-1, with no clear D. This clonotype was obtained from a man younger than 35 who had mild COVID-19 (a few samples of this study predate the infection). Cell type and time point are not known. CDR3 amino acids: CASNNARALNTEAFF. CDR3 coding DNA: TGTGCCAGCAATAACGCCCGGGCCCTCAACACTGAAGCTTTCTTT.